These 16 T cell receptor beta chains originate from one sample sequenced in a study of early T cells in non-severe SARS-CoV-2 infection. TCRdb recomputed calls from the 5' RACE reads with MiXCR, one row per CDR3 protein. This sample has about 97,000 distinct CDR3 sequences, with approximately 14% found just once. The sample taken for sequencing was whole blood. The receptors were gathered from an adult who was a healthcare worker with PCR-confirmed SARS-CoV-2 infection or an uninfected control (not recorded which).

This clonotype was picked up many times. The chain carries TRBV19 and TRBJ2-7, with 9 positions matching TRBD2. Germline V CDR1 and CDR2: LNHDA, SQIVND (reference sequence). Trimming removed 5 bases from V and 0 bases from J; junction bases left unmatched: 5. CDR3 length equals 15 residues. The CDR3 loop is CASSARTSASYEQYF. CDR3 nucleotide sequence: TGTGCCAGTAGTGCGAGGACTAGCGCCTCCTACGAGCAGTACTTC.

This clonotype came up many times. For the CDR3, the DNA is TGCAGTGCTAGAGGCCCAGTCGCAGATACGCAGTATTTT. It encodes CSARGPVADTQYF. V usage is TRBV20-1 and J usage is TRBJ2-3; D remains ambiguous. Deletions cut 1 base from V and 4 bases from J, with 9 bases between. Germline-derived CDR1 and CDR2 are DFQATT and SNEGSKA (reference sequence). This CDR3 comprises 13 residues.

This chain links TRBV6-1 with TRBJ2-7; D is unresolved. Trimming pared 3 bases from V and 3 bases from J, leaving 9 bases between. From germline, CDR1 is MNHNS and CDR2 SASEGT. This CDR3 has 13 amino acids. CDR3 in DNA: TGTGCCAGCAGTGACCCCCAACGCTACGAGCAGTACTTC. Residues: CASSDPQRYEQYF.

The genes are TRBV20-1 and TRBJ2-3; 13 bases are a match to TRBD2. Germline V CDR1 and CDR2: DFQATT, SNEGSKA (reference sequence). Unmatched junction bases numbered 5, after V lost 6 bases and J lost 5 bases. The CDR3 spans 14 residues. For the CDR3, the DNA is TGCAGTGCCCTTCGACTAGCGGGAGGAGATACGCAGTATTTT. Its translation is CSALRLAGGDTQYF.

Details on this clonotype: This may be a read error: a much more frequent sequence differs by one nucleotide. The chain employs TRBV28 and TRBJ1-1, with D tentatively TRBD1 (5 bases). The CDR3 length is 12 residues. The germline V gene has CDR1 MDHEN and CDR2 SYDVKM. CDR3 in DNA: TGTGCAAGCGGGTATGACAGAGCTGAAGCTTTCTTT. Its translation is CASGYDRAEAFF.

This clonotype has ten or more counts. The chain is built from TRBV11-2 and TRBJ2-2; the D is unclear. Per the germline V gene, CDR1 is SGHAT and CDR2 is FQNNGV. The CDR3 has 12 residues. V lost 5 bases, J lost 13 bases, and 14 bases lay in between. CDR3 loop: CASSPRGPGLFF. For the CDR3, the DNA is TGTGCCAGCAGCCCCCGCGGACCGGGGCTGTTTTTT.

This clonotype was seen repeatedly, ten times or more. V gene TRBV5-4 combines with J gene TRBJ2-1; 7 bases line up with TRBD2. The CDR3 consists of 15 residues. V shed 1 base and J 5 bases; nucleotides not matched to a gene: 6. In germline, CDR1 is SGHNT, CDR2 YYREEE (reference sequence). This CDR3 is CASSLSGLPHNEQFF. CDR3 sequence (DNA): TGTGCCAGCAGCTTGTCGGGACTACCCCACAATGAGCAGTTCTTC. Using reference TRBV5-4 and TRBJ2-1 for the parts outside the CDR3, the full variable domain is ETGVTQSPTHLIKTRGQQVTLRCSSQSGHNTVSWYQQALGQGPQFIFQYYREEENGRGNFPPRFSGLQFPNYSSELNVNALELDDSALYLCASSLSGLPHNEQFFGPGTRLTVL.

This clonotype was counted only a few times. CDR3 sequence: CSARDPAGRYEQYF. CDR3 DNA sequence: TGCAGTGCTAGAGATCCGGCTGGCCGCTACGAGCAGTACTTC. The chain has TRBV20-1 and TRBJ2-7; D remains ambiguous. The CDR3 contains 14 residues. The V gene lost 0 bases and the J gene lost 3 bases, with 12 bases spanning the gap. The germline CDR1 and CDR2 sequences are DFQATT and SNEGSKA (reference sequence).

This clonotype was observed a handful of times. The chain links TRBV5-1 to TRBJ1-1, with D possibly matching TRBD1 (5 bases). Germline V gene sequence: CDR1 SGHRS, CDR2 YFSETQ. The CDR3 consists of 13 residues. Between the trimmed V and J ends, which lost 5 bases and 6 bases, there was a span of 14 bases. CDR3 nucleotides: TGCGCCAGCAGGTGGATTGGGGCTCCTGAAGCTTTCTTT. Its protein product is CASRWIGAPEAFF.

This chain connects TRBV6-2 or TRBV6-3 to TRBJ1-5; 12 nucleotides agree with TRBD1. CDR1 and CDR2 from the germline V gene are MNHEY and SVGEGT. CDR3 size: 15 residues. V lost 2 bases to trimming and J lost 6 bases; unmatched junction nucleotides: 2. The CDR3 protein is CASSYGTGGTQPQHF. In nucleotides, the CDR3 is TGTGCCAGCAGTTACGGGACAGGGGGCACTCAGCCCCAGCATTTT.

This clonotype has only a few counts. The gene calls are TRBV29-1 and TRBJ2-7; D is ambiguous. Trimming shortened V by 5 bases and J by 6 bases, and 17 bases separated the two germline ends. This CDR3 comprises 13 residues. Germline loops: CDR1 SQVTM, CDR2 ANQGSEA. The CDR3 coding sequence is TGCAGCGTTCGGTGGGGTATGAAGGGCGAGCAGTACTTC. Translating it yields CSVRWGMKGEQYF.

V gene TRBV6-5 combines with J gene TRBJ2-3; 9 nucleotides match TRBD1. The J segment lost 1 base and the V segment lost 6 bases, leaving 8 bases of the junction unmatched. The CDR3 totals 16 residues. The V gene's germline CDR1 is MNHEY and CDR2 SVGAGI. CDR3 region: CASSPTGQGRTDTQYF. The CDR3 bases are TGTGCCAGCAGCCCTACGGGACAGGGCCGCACAGATACGCAGTATTTT.

The CDR3 is CASSQDRARQPQHF. For the CDR3, the DNA is TGCGCCAGCAGCCAGGACCGGGCAAGGCAGCCCCAGCATTTT. This rearrangement joins TRBV4-1 to TRBJ1-5, with D unresolved. The length of the CDR3 is 14 residues. The germline V gene encodes CDR1 MGHRA and CDR2 YSYEKL. Trimming took off 3 bases at V and 7 bases at J, with 13 bases between the two ends.

Comment on this clonotype: A much larger clonotype is one base distant, so this may be a read error. V usage is TRBV7-3 and J usage is TRBJ2-5; perhaps TRBD2 as D (6 bases). From germline, CDR1 is SGHTA and CDR2 FQGTGA. The CDR3 consists of 13 residues. CDR3 sequence: CASSREWKETQNF. Written as DNA, the CDR3 is TGTGCCAGCAGTCGGGAGTGGAAGGAGACCCAGAACTTC. Supplemented by reference TRBV7-3 and TRBJ2-5, the full variable domain reads GAGVSQTPSNKVTEKGKYVELRCDPISGHTALYWYRQSLGQGPEFLIYFQGTGAADDSGLPNDRFFAVRPEGSVSTLKIQRTERGDSAVYLCASSREWKETQNFGPGTRLLVL.

The table lists this clonotype with many counts. V usage is TRBV6-4 and J usage is TRBJ1-5, with no clear D. Germline CDR1 is MRHNA and CDR2 is SNTAGT. The CDR3 has 14 amino acids. Trimming pared 3 bases from V and 5 bases from J, leaving 11 bases between. CDR3: CASSDFVTDQPQHF. The CDR3 DNA follows: TGTGCCAGCAGTGATTTTGTCACCGATCAGCCCCAGCATTTT.

Ten or more counts support this clonotype. The J gene is TRBJ1-5, the V gene TRBV4-1; TRBD1 aligns across 8 bases. The J segment lost 4 bases and the V segment lost 4 bases, leaving 9 bases of the junction unmatched. The V gene's germline CDR1 is MGHRA and CDR2 YSYEKL. The length of the CDR3 is 16 residues. CDR3 nucleotides: TGCGCCAGCAGCCGAGACAGGGGCGCGGGTAATCAGCCCCAGCATTTT. This sequence encodes CASSRDRGAGNQPQHF.